These T cell receptor beta chains were read from a single sample in a study of CD8 T cells in Susac syndrome. A single record per CDR3 protein comes from TCRdb applying MiXCR to the immunoSEQ multiplex PCR reads. In the table there are 85,000 to 130,000 distinct CDR3 sequences, around 94% of which are singletons. Sequencing input: CD8+ T cells from PBMCs. These receptors all come from a human donor with Susac syndrome. The CDR3 runs from the conserved cysteine through the conserved F or W.

>TRBV7-2|TRBJ1-5
CASSKDSGLNQPQHF
>TRBV27|TRBJ1-1
CASSLHTGGPNTEAFF
>TRBV19|TRBJ1-5
CASRPRTGVNQPQHF
>TRBV12-3/TRBV12-4|TRBJ2-7
CASSPLYEQYF
>TRBV2|TRBJ2-1
CASKGQGGYNEQFF
>TRBV9|TRBJ1-6
CASSVESRGTGNSPLHF
>TRBV12-3/TRBV12-4|TRBJ2-3
CASMDGGADTQYF
>TRBV7-6|TRBJ1-1
CASSPGIGDVNTEAFF
>TRBV5-5|TRBJ2-5
CASSLSGRRESMYF
>TRBV7-9|TRBJ2-7
CASSFDSSYEQYF
>TRBV6-1|TRBJ2-1
CASMQRGVDNEQFF
>TRBV7-8|TRBJ2-1
CASSFYGGGDGNEQFF
>TRBV5-6|TRBJ2-7
CASSLRYTYEQYF
>TRBV2|TRBJ2-1
CASTLTGQGAYNEQFF
>TRBV2|TRBJ1-1
CASSAAANTEAFF
>TRBV24-1|TRBJ1-2
CATSDSGTNYGYTF
>TRBV9|TRBJ2-7
CASSVGDYEQYF
>TRBV7-2|TRBJ2-7
CASSIQGRYEQYF
>TRBV4-1|TRBJ2-7
CASSQPGQGTYEQYF
>TRBV7-2|TRBJ2-4
CASSLPGQGNIQYF
>TRBV20-1|TRBJ1-3
CSARDRGNTIYF
>TRBV29-1|TRBJ2-1
CSVDWTSGDEQFF
>TRBV4-3|TRBJ2-3
CASSQDRGGPSTDTQYF
>TRBV5-4|TRBJ2-7
CASSWGQGDEQYF
>TRBV12-3/TRBV12-4|TRBJ2-3
CASSLRLAGSTDTQYF
>TRBV27|TRBJ2-7
CASSLSGTGGEQYF
>TRBV28|TRBJ2-2
CASSPGLMAGELFF
>TRBV24-1|TRBJ2-3
CATSHDNTQYF
>TRBV6-5|TRBJ1-6
CASSYDPGTGGRNSPLHF
>TRBV9|TRBJ2-5
CASDRGGETQYF
>TRBV5-6|TRBJ2-4
CASSSRTEKNIQYF
>TRBV13|TRBJ2-1
CASSSFGQGIEGAYNEQFF
>TRBV29-1|TRBJ2-5
CSVLTVVIGETQYF
>TRBV27|TRBJ2-3
CASSGGTMDTQYF
>TRBV6-5|TRBJ2-2
CASSLSDPPSGELFF
>TRBV6-5|TRBJ2-1
CASSYSGVNEQFF
>TRBV24-1|TRBJ2-1
CATSGTSGGAYNEQFF